The following is a TCR beta chain sequence with its context. Libraries were prepared by immunoSEQ multiplex PCR; TCRdb keeps only in-frame clonotypes and omits some of them. The data show 400,000 to 550,000 clones, approximately 90% seen once. This entry comes from a study of blood T cell repertoires in COVID-19. Study-wide context: COVID-19 samples from acute and convalescent phases originated in the United States, Italy and Spain.

The germline V gene has CDR1 SGHVS and CDR2 FQNEAQ. The CDR3 loop spans 14 amino acids. V was cut by 2 bases and J by 4 bases, with 12 bases left in between. The chain couples TRBV7-8 to TRBJ2-7; weak D call: TRBD1 (5 bases). The source of this sequence is a woman aged 18-29 years with acute COVID-19. The sequenced sample was PBMCs or T cells enriched from blood (not recorded which). The CDR3 spells CASSLIAGWYEQYF. CDR3 DNA: TGTGCCAGCAGCTTAATCGCAGGGTGGTACGAGCAGTACTTC.